This record concerns one T cell receptor beta chain sequence. The antigen is unknown. The data were taken from a study of T cells after yellow fever vaccination. V was trimmed by 3 bases and J by 3 bases, leaving 14 bases between them. CDR1 is GTSNPN and CDR2 is SVGIG in the germline V gene (reference sequence). The CDR3 has 15 amino acids. MiXCR was run by TCRdb on the 5' RACE reads, yielding one entry per CDR3 protein. The table lists 400,000 or so distinct CDR3 sequences, approximately 5.7% of them singletons. The study, taken as a whole, reports: A large majority of primary-vaccination clones showed up again after the booster (about 96% CD4, around 88% CD8).

The sample in question was PBMCs, obtained 5 days after the yellow fever booster vaccination. The J gene is TRBJ2-2, the V gene TRBV30; D might be TRBD1 or TRBD2, each matching 6 bases. The clonotype comes from a young man who received the YFV17D yellow fever vaccine. The CDR3 sequence is CAWSRRGADTGELFF. CDR3 sequence (DNA): TGTGCCTGGAGCAGGAGGGGGGCCGACACCGGGGAGCTGTTTTTT.